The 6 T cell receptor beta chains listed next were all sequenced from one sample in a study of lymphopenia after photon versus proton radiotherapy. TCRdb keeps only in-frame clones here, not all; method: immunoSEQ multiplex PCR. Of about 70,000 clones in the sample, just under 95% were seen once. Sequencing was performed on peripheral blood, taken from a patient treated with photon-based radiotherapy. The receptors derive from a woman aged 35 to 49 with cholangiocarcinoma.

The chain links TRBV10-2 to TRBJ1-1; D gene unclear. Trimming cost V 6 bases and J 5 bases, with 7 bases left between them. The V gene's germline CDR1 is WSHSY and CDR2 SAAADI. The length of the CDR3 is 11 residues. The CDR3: CASRFGTEAFF. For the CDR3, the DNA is TGCGCCAGCAGATTTGGAACTGAAGCTTTCTTT.

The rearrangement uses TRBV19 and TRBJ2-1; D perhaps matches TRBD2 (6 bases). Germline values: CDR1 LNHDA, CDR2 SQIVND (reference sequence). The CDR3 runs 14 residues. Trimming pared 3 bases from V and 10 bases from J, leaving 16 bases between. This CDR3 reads CASSIMGLRREQFF. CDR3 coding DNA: TGTGCCAGTAGTATCATGGGACTTCGTCGAGAGCAGTTCTTC.

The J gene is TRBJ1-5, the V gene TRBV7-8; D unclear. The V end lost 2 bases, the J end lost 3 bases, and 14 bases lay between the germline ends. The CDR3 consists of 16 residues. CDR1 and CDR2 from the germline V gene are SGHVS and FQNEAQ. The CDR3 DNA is TGTGCCAGCAGCTTAAGGGCAGGCTTCACCAATCAGCCCCAGCATTTT. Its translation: CASSLRAGFTNQPQHF.

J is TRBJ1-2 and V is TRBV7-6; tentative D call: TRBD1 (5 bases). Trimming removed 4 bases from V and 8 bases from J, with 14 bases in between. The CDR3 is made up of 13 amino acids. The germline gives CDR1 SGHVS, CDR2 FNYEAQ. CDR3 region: CASSSGGRGGYTF. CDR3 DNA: TGTGCCAGCAGCTCGGGCGGCCGGGGCGGCTACACCTTC.

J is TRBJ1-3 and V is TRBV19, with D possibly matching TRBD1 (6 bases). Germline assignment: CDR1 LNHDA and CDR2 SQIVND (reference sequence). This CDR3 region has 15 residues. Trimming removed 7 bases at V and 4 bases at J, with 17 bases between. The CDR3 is CASTSRIGTGNTIYF. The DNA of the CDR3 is TGTGCCAGTACCTCGCGTATCGGGACAGGAAACACCATATATTTT.

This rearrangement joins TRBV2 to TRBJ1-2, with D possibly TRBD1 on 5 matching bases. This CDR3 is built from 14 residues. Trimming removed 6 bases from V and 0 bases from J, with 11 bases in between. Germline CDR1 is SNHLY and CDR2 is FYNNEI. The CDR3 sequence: CASSRASTNYGYTF. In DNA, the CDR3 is TGTGCCAGCAGCAGGGCCTCTACTAACTATGGCTACACCTTC.